This note documents a single T cell receptor (beta chain) sequence. What it binds is unknown. This sample is part of a study of molecular identifiers for immune sequencing clone quantification. Germline CDR1 is SGHDT and CDR2 is YYEEEE. The CDR3 runs to 12 residues. With 4 bases removed from V and 2 bases from J, the gap between germline ends came to 7 bases. Generation of bulk TCR libraries relied on previously described methods and listed TCR primers. MiXCR, run by TCRdb on the PCR reads, gives a single entry per CDR3 protein. The table shows approximately 97,000 distinct CDR3 sequences, with about a third occurring only once. General study findings and limits: Jurkat TCR RNA spiked in from one cell could reportedly be detected among approximately 1 million naive cells. Highly expanded clone sizes could be underestimated through barcode sharing by identical TCR molecules.

The specimen was naive CD8+ T cells from blood, with Jurkat cell RNA spiked in. Subset defined: FACS-sorted CD8+CD4-CCR7+CD45RA+ naive T cells. This chain uses TRBV5-6 with TRBJ2-7, with a weak D call TRBD2 (5 bases). The clonotype comes from a human donor in good health. Some libraries in this study had Jurkat cell RNA spiked in. The CDR3 nucleotides read TGTGCCAGCAGCCCCGGGGCCTACGAGCAGTACTTC. Encoded protein: CASSPGAYEQYF.